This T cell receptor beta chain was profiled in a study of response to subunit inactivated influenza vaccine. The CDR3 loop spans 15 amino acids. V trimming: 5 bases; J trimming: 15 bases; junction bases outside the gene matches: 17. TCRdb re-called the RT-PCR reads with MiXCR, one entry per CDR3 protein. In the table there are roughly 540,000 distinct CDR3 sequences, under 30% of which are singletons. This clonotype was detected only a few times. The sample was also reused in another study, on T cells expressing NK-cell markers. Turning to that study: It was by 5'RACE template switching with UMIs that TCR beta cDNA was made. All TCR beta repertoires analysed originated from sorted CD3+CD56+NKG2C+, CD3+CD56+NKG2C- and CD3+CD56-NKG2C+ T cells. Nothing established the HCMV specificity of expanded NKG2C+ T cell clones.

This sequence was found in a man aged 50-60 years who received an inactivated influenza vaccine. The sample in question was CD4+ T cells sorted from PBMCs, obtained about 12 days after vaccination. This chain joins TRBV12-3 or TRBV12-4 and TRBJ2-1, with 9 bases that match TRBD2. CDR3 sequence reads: CASSPTLAGTHNRFF. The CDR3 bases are TGTGCCAGCAGTCCCACTCTAGCGGGGACTCATAATCGGTTCTTC.